The 8 T cell receptor beta chains below were found in one sample sequenced in a study of beta chain features in type 1 diabetes. Reverse transcribing all isolated RNA meant expressed TCRB transcripts were sequenced. Clones were sequenced by immunoSEQ multiplex PCR, and TCRdb holds only the in-frame ones, with some missing. The sample includes approximately 160,000 clones, around 8.5% of them seen just once. Sequencing was done on a sample of central memory CD4+ T cells from blood. The receptors originated from a man aged 18 to 29 in good health.

This clone showed up just a few times. This chain uses TRBV2 with TRBJ2-3, with 7 nucleotides matching TRBD2. The CDR3 covers 15 residues. With V trimmed by 7 bases and J by 6 bases, 13 bases remained unmatched. Germline loops: CDR1 SNHLY, CDR2 FYNNEI. For the CDR3, the DNA is TGTGCCAGCAAGAAACCGGGAGGCCCCACGGATACGCAGTATTTT. This translates into CASKKPGGPTDTQYF.

The sample holds many counts of this clone. The V call is TRBV30, the J call TRBJ2-7; D is perhaps TRBD2 (6 bases). This CDR3 is 11 amino acids long. V was clipped by 8 bases and J by 7 bases, with 15 bases between them. The germline V gene encodes CDR1 GTSNPN and CDR2 SVGIG (reference sequence). The CDR3 loop reads CAGDLGREQYF. The CDR3 DNA reads TGTGCCGGGGACCTAGGGAGGGAGCAGTACTTC. Full variable domain (outside the CDR3, taken from reference TRBV30 and TRBJ2-7): SQTIHQWPATLVQPVGSPLSLECTVEGTSNPNLYWYRQAAGRGLQLLFYSVGIGQISSEVPQNLSASRPQDRQFILSSKKLLLSDSGFYLCAGDLGREQYFGPGTRLTVT.

There are a few counts of this clone. The chain employs TRBV28 and TRBJ2-6; no reliable D call. Trimming stripped 7 bases from V and 3 bases from J, with 10 bases between. The CDR3 contains 14 residues. Germline-derived CDR1 and CDR2 are MDHEN and SYDVKM. CDR3 loop: CASIGAYGANVLTF. CDR3 DNA sequence: TGTGCCAGCATTGGTGCGTATGGGGCCAACGTCCTGACTTTC. The entire variable domain, with the rest obtained from reference TRBV28 and TRBJ2-6, is as follows: DVKVTQSSRYLVKRTGEKVFLECVQDMDHENMFWYRQDPGLGLRLIYFSYDVKMKEKGDIPEGYSVSREKKERFSLILESASTNQTSMYLCASIGAYGANVLTFGAGSRLTVL.

This clone was seen repeatedly, ten times or more. The chain recombines TRBV7-9 with TRBJ2-5; 9 bases fit TRBD1. The ends lost 5 bases at V and 6 bases at J; junction bases unmatched: 7. The CDR3 sequence is 14 residues long. Per germline, CDR1 SEHNR and CDR2 FQNEAQ (reference sequence). The CDR3 region is CASSPNRGRKTQYF. CDR3 coding DNA: TGTGCCAGCAGCCCTAACAGGGGGCGAAAGACCCAGTACTTC.

The rearrangement uses TRBV10-3 and TRBJ2-7; no definite D call. Germline V gene lookup returns CDR1 ENHRY and CDR2 SYGVKD. Trimming removed 2 bases at V and 1 base at J, with 6 bases between. CDR3 size: 13 residues. The CDR3 protein is CAISEGMSYEQYF. In DNA form, the CDR3 reads TGTGCCATCAGTGAGGGCATGTCCTACGAGCAGTACTTC.

V gene TRBV7-2 combines with J gene TRBJ2-5; 8 bases agree with TRBD1. Germline CDR1 reads SGHTA; CDR2 reads FQGNSA. The CDR3 contains 13 residues. V shed 5 bases, J shed 4 bases, and the junction held 3 bases outside the gene matches. Written as DNA, the CDR3 is TGTGCCAGCAGCGCCGACAGGGGAGAGACCCAGTACTTC. This encodes CASSADRGETQYF.

The table lists this clone with a few counts. The chain employs TRBV13 and TRBJ2-2, with D possibly TRBD2 on 6 matching bases. The CDR3 loop spans 13 amino acids. Germline CDR1 and CDR2: PRHDT and FYEKMQ (reference sequence). Deletions cut 5 bases from V and 5 bases from J, with 9 bases between. The chain's CDR3 is CASSLRETGELFF. CDR3 coding DNA: TGTGCCAGCAGCCTACGGGAGACCGGGGAGCTGTTTTTT. The complete variable domain, with remaining parts taken from reference TRBV13 and TRBJ2-2, reads AAGVIQSPRHLIKEKRETATLKCYPIPRHDTVYWYQQGPGQDPQFLISFYEKMQSDKGSIPDRFSAQQFSDYHSELNMSSLELGDSALYFCASSLRETGELFFGEGSRLTVL.

This chain's CDR3 is CASSIAGTDTQYF. The CDR3 DNA sequence: TGTGCCAGTAGTATAGCGGGCACAGATACGCAGTATTTT. This chain links TRBV19 with TRBJ2-3, with D hard to call. Germline assignment: CDR1 LNHDA and CDR2 SQIVND (reference sequence). CDR3 length: 13 residues. The V end lost 1 base, the J end lost 1 base, and 3 bases lay between the germline ends.